This T cell receptor (beta chain) was sequenced in a study of blood T cell repertoires in COVID-19 (dated by TCRdb to the early 2020s). For the study in its entirety: Samples from collaborators originated in the United States, Italy and Spain and spanned both the acute and convalescent phases of COVID-19. The material from the prospective study consisted of cDNA or gDNA derived from T cells, B-cell-depleted T cells, or PBMCs. Where available, HLA class I and class II types were obtained from metadata supplied by the sample provider rather than from assay-based typing. Deeply sampled blood TCRbeta repertoires from subjects exposed to, actively infected with, or recovered from COVID-19 were included in the dataset. A de-identified subject ID, COVID-19 status, age in years and sex were almost always included in the sample metadata. The repertoires were released in a freely available public database meant as a resource for research on the immune response to SARS-CoV-2. Samples came from the ongoing ImmuneRACE study (first 160 participants) plus 1,254 subjects from 6 global collaborators.

Remarks on this clone: The specificity of this receptor is unknown. Base qualities were left out, and no much larger clone turns up one base away.

TCRbeta CDR3 regions were amplified from genomic DNA by means of the immunoSEQ Assay, a bias-controlled multiplex PCR. Per the authors' processing: Nucleated cell counts per sample were estimated from amplification of reference gene primers within the assay. Sequence reads were collapsed and filtered to measure the absolute abundance of every unique TCRbeta CDR3 rearrangement. For each sample, productive Simpson clonality was calculated by taking the square root of Simpson's diversity index across productive rearrangements. This immuneACCESS table, as held by TCRdb, lists in-frame sequences with V and J called but not all clones. Of the missing ones, under half trace to an unresolved V gene in checked studies; the others have no known cause. That table gives V, J and clone size, and the DNA gave D and trimming. This sample lists more than 150,000 clones; more than 65% were detected once. The top ten hold approximately 9.7% of the sample.

V loses 0 bases, J loses 1 base, and the germline ends lie 4 bases apart. Its CDR3 holds 13 amino acids, cysteine through phenylalanine. Of the read, only the CDR3 DNA is kept; its 39 bases are in frame from base 1. Taken from the germline V gene, the CDR1 and CDR2 loops are KGHSH and LQKENI. Here is what the overall study found, with its caveats: The amount of clinical and demographic metadata varied by source and participant and was provided uncurated.

Collaborating institutions collected whole blood in K2EDTA tubes following their own protocols. For TCRbeta analysis, collaborators shipped samples in one of three forms: frozen whole blood, isolated PBMCs, or DNA extracted from either of those sample types. The rearrangement combines TRBV18 with TRBJ2-7; confidence is insufficient to name the D gene. The sample taken for sequencing was peripheral blood. This TCR came from a woman in her forties or fifties with acute or convalescent COVID-19. The CDR3 amino acid sequence is: CASSPPTSYEQYF. The DNA sequence is TGTGCCAGCTCACCACCCACTTCCTACGAGCAGTACTTC.